This TCR beta chain was documented in a study of PD-L1 blockade in urothelial cancer. Overall study context: Each patient had 0 to 3 earlier chemotherapy regimens. A median blood sample held around 130,000 T cells and approximately 80,000 unique TCRs.

The method was immunoSEQ multiplex PCR; TCRdb's version includes in-frame clones alone and lacks a portion of them. The data hold some 31,000 clones, with approximately 80% observed a single time. Time point specified: peripheral blood 6 weeks after treatment start. Each patient presented with locally advanced or metastatic urothelial carcinoma. About this clone itself: What it binds is unknown.

Whole-study findings and limits: Clones that were tumor-associated expanded more in the blood of durable-benefit patients at 3 weeks.

Germline V gene data show CDR1 as SGHTA and CDR2 as FQGTGA. CDR3 length: 16 residues. The J segment lost 3 bases and the V segment lost 5 bases, leaving 9 bases of the junction unmatched. The material sequenced was PBMCs, taken around atezolizumab (anti-PD-L1) treatment. The J gene is TRBJ2-3, the V gene TRBV7-3, with TRBD2 matching over 9 bases. The TCR originated in an older man with urothelial cancer. CDR3 coding DNA: TGTGCCAGCAGCCGGGGACGCAGCGGGGGGACAGATACGCAGTATTTT. Translated: CASSRGRSGGTDTQYF.